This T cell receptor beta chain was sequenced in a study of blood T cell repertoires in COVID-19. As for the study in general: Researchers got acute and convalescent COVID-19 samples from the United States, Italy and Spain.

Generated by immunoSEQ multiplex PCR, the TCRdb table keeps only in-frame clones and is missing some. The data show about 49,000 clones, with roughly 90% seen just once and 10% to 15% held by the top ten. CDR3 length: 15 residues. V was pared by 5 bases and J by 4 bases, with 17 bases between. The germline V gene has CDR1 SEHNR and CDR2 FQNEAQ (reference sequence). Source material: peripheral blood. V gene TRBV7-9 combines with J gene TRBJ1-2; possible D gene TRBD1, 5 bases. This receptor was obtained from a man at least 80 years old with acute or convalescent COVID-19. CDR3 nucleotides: TGTGCCAGCAGCCCTCTGTTAGGGGATGCCTATGGCTACACCTTC. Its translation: CASSPLLGDAYGYTF. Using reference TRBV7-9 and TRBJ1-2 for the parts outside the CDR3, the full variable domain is DTGVSQNPRHKITKRGQNVTFRCDPISEHNRLYWYRQTLGQGPEFLTYFQNEAQLEKSRLLSDRFSAERPKGSFSTLEIQRTEQGDSAMYLCASSPLLGDAYGYTFGSGTRLTVV.